These 23 T cell receptor beta chains came from one sample sequenced in a study of blood T cell repertoires in COVID-19. Some clones are missing from TCRdb's copy, which holds only in-frame ones; the method was immunoSEQ multiplex PCR. Altogether around 470,000 clones are present, approximately 89% being singletons, with the ten largest covering roughly 0.9%. Sequencing was carried out using peripheral blood. Receptors originate from a man between 18 and 35 years old with COVID-19, enrolled during active disease.

The gene calls are TRBV6-5 and TRBJ1-6; a possible D gene is TRBD1 (5 bases). CDR1 is MNHEY, CDR2 SVGAGI, per germline. V lost 4 bases and J 9 bases, leaving 19 bases between the germline ends. This CDR3 has 16 amino acids. As DNA, the CDR3 is TGTGCCAGCAGTTTCGGGGGGGAGAGAGGAAGTTCACCCCTCCACTTT. It codes for CASSFGGERGSSPLHF.

This clone was recorded once. The V and J genes are TRBV5-8 and TRBJ1-4; 7 bases align to TRBD1. This CDR3 region has 16 residues. Germline assignment: CDR1 SGHTS and CDR2 YDEGEE. V lost 4 bases, J lost 4 bases, and 10 bases stayed unmatched. The CDR3 reads CASSLGRGLINEKLFF. For the CDR3, the DNA is TGTGCCAGCAGCCTTGGAAGGGGGCTGATTAATGAAAAACTGTTTTTT. Full variable domain (rest looked up from reference TRBV5-8 and TRBJ1-4): EAGVTQSPTHLIKTRGQQATLRCSPISGHTSVYWYQQALGLGLQFLLWYDEGEERNRGNFPPRFSGRQFPNYSSELNVNALELEDSALYLCASSLGRGLINEKLFFGSGTQLSVL.

The chain is built from TRBV7-9 and TRBJ2-5; no reliable D call. Germline lookup yields CDR1 SEHNR and CDR2 FQNEAQ (reference sequence). The CDR3 runs 15 residues. The V gene lost 1 base and the J gene lost 0 bases, with 9 bases spanning the gap. The CDR3 DNA reads TGTGCCAGCAGCTTAGATCTTCTGTACCAAGAGACCCAGTACTTC. Its protein product is CASSLDLLYQETQYF.

The rearrangement uses TRBV5-6 and TRBJ1-2, with a weak D call TRBD1 (5 bases). The CDR3 is 15 residues long. Germline values: CDR1 SGHDT, CDR2 YYEEEE. The germline V and J ends were trimmed by 2 bases and 4 bases, with 15 bases remaining between them. CDR3 sequence (DNA): TGTGCCAGCAGCTTTGCCGGGGGATTGATCTATGGCTACACCTTC. Translation: CASSFAGGLIYGYTF.

The rearrangement joins TRBV2 to TRBJ2-3; 12 nucleotides line up with TRBD2. Trimming cost V 6 bases and J 2 bases; bases outside gene matches: 3. Germline CDR1 reads SNHLY; CDR2 reads FYNNEI. The CDR3 loop spans 15 amino acids. The CDR3 spells CASRRLAGVTDTQYF. The CDR3 region has the DNA TGTGCCAGCAGAAGACTAGCGGGGGTCACAGATACGCAGTATTTT.

J is TRBJ2-7 and V is TRBV11-2; 7 bases agree with TRBD1. CDR1 is SGHAT, CDR2 FQNNGV, per germline. This CDR3 has 15 amino acids. J gave up 2 bases and V 6 bases, and 10 bases lay outside the gene matches. The chain's CDR3 is CASSLNRDSTYEQYF. For the CDR3, the DNA is TGTGCCAGCAGTCTCAACCGGGACAGTACCTACGAGCAGTACTTC.

This clone showed up just a few times. This chain uses TRBV11-1 with TRBJ2-3, with 11 nucleotides matching TRBD2. This CDR3 spans 16 amino acids. V lost 3 bases and J lost 2; bases outside the gene matches: 4. Germline V lookup: CDR1 SGHAT, CDR2 FQDESV (reference sequence). The CDR3 protein is CASSFGLAGYTDTQYF. CDR3 in DNA: TGTGCCAGCAGCTTCGGACTAGCGGGTTACACAGATACGCAGTATTTT.

The V and J genes are TRBV11-2 and TRBJ2-1; no clear D. This CDR3 contains 17 residues. The germline gives CDR1 SGHAT, CDR2 FQNNGV. V gave up 1 base and J gave up 7 bases, with 20 bases separating them. CDR3 region: CASSLGRLVGYGNEQFF. CDR3 bases: TGTGCCAGCAGCTTAGGTCGGCTAGTCGGATATGGGAATGAGCAGTTCTTC.

The V gene is TRBV10-3, the J gene TRBJ1-3; a weak D match, TRBD1 (5 bases). This CDR3 contains 13 residues. Germline V gene data show CDR1 as ENHRY and CDR2 as SYGVKD. CDR3 DNA: TGTGCAACTGCGGGGGAAGCTGGAAACACCATATATTTT. Amino acids: CATAGEAGNTIYF.

The V gene is TRBV11-2, the J gene TRBJ2-7; a weak D match, TRBD1 (6 bases). CDR3 length: 14 residues. The V gene lost 3 bases and the J gene lost 3 bases, with 12 bases spanning the gap. Germline-derived CDR1 and CDR2 are SGHAT and FQNNGV. The CDR3 DNA reads as TGTGCCAGCAGCTTGTCACCAGGGGTCTACGAGCAGTACTTC. This encodes CASSLSPGVYEQYF. Full variable domain (missing parts from reference TRBV11-2 and TRBJ2-7): EAGVAQSPRYKIIEKRQSVAFWCNPISGHATLYWYQQILGQGPKLLIQFQNNGVVDDSQLPKDRFSAERLKGVDSTLKIQPAKLEDSAVYLCASSLSPGVYEQYFGPGTRLTVT.

The chain recombines TRBV28 with TRBJ1-2, with D possibly being TRBD1 (5 bases). CDR1 is MDHEN, CDR2 SYDVKM, per germline. Trimming removed 6 bases at V and 0 bases at J, with 20 bases between. The CDR3 has 17 residues. The CDR3 loop reads CASSLRQNPLANYGYTF. The CDR3, as DNA: TGTGCCAGCAGCCTTAGACAGAATCCCCTAGCTAACTATGGCTACACCTTC.

The CDR3 spells CASSSHRENEQYF. CDR3 coding DNA: TGTGCCAGCAGCTCACACCGGGAGAACGAGCAGTACTTC. V is TRBV5-5 and J is TRBJ2-7; TRBD2 might be the D (6 bases). V gave up 3 bases and J gave up 5 bases, with 12 bases separating them. This CDR3 contains 13 residues. Germline V CDR1 and CDR2: SGHKS, YYEKEE (reference sequence).

The gene calls are TRBV27 and TRBJ2-1, with a tentative D call TRBD1 (6 bases). Germline V gene sequence: CDR1 MNHEY, CDR2 SMNVEV (reference sequence). V was pared by 4 bases and J by 9 bases, with 16 bases between. CDR3 size: 14 residues. The CDR3 here is CASSWDTQLREQFF. CDR3 sequence (DNA): TGTGCCAGCAGTTGGGACACCCAGTTGCGTGAGCAGTTCTTC.

This chain uses TRBV5-1 with TRBJ2-2; possibly TRBD1 for D (6 bases). V was clipped by 0 bases and J by 4 bases, with 10 bases between them. Per the germline V gene, CDR1 is SGHRS and CDR2 is YFSETQ. The length of the CDR3 is 15 residues. The chain's CDR3 is CASSLGGTTTGELFF. In nucleotides, the CDR3 is TGCGCCAGCAGCTTGGGAGGGACAACCACCGGGGAGCTGTTTTTT.

The V gene is TRBV10-1, the J gene TRBJ2-1; 11 nucleotides line up with TRBD2. This CDR3 has 13 amino acids. Per the germline V gene, CDR1 is WNHNN and CDR2 is SYGVQD (reference sequence). J lost 11 bases, V lost 2 bases, and 2 bases had no gene match. CDR3 protein: CASSEGTSGKQFF. CDR3 DNA: TGCGCCAGCAGTGAGGGGACTAGCGGCAAGCAGTTCTTC.

The chain couples TRBV7-8 to TRBJ1-2; D not resolved. CDR3 length: 14 amino acids. The V end was cut by 3 bases, the J end by 2 bases, with 10 bases between. Germline V gene sequence: CDR1 SGHVS, CDR2 FQNEAQ. CDR3 amino acids: CASSFLQVNYGYTF. Written as DNA, the CDR3 is TGTGCCAGCAGCTTCCTCCAGGTGAACTATGGCTACACCTTC. Based on the CDR3 plus reference TRBV7-8 and TRBJ1-2, the full variable domain is GAGVSQSPRYKVAKRGQDVALRCDPISGHVSLFWYQQALGQGPEFLTYFQNEAQLDKSGLPSDRFFAERPEGSVSTLKIQRTQQEDSAVYLCASSFLQVNYGYTFGSGTRLTVV.

The rearrangement uses TRBV6-5 and TRBJ2-1; TRBD1 matches at 8 bases. The CDR3 is 13 amino acids. Germline assignment: CDR1 MNHEY and CDR2 SVGAGI. V trimming: 5 bases; J trimming: 9 bases; junction bases outside the gene matches: 6. CDR3 amino acids: CASSLRGPGEQFF. In nucleotides, the CDR3 is TGTGCCAGCAGTCTCAGGGGGCCTGGTGAGCAGTTCTTC.

This chain links TRBV2 with TRBJ2-7, with 9 bases lining up with TRBD2. Germline V gives CDR1 SNHLY, CDR2 FYNNEI. V was clipped by 5 bases and J by 5 bases; unmatched bases: 4. CDR3 length: 13 amino acids. This chain's CDR3 is CASSRIAGDEQYF. CDR3 DNA sequence: TGTGCCAGCAGTAGAATAGCGGGAGACGAGCAGTACTTC.

The chain recombines TRBV5-1 with TRBJ2-2, with 14 bases fitting TRBD2. The CDR3 spans 18 residues. The ends lost 4 bases at V and 5 bases at J; junction bases unmatched: 10. Germline V gives CDR1 SGHRS, CDR2 YFSETQ. The CDR3 spells CASSGPGLAGEATGELFF. CDR3 nucleotide sequence: TGCGCCAGCAGCGGACCGGGACTAGCGGGAGAGGCTACCGGGGAGCTGTTTTTT.

The rearrangement uses TRBV11-3 and TRBJ2-7, with 10 bases matching TRBD2. Unmatched junction bases numbered 12, after V lost 6 bases and J lost 4 bases. This CDR3 contains 16 residues. In germline, CDR1 is SGHNT, CDR2 YENEEA. CDR3 region: CASSWFGGLADYEQYF. CDR3 sequence (DNA): TGTGCCAGCAGTTGGTTCGGAGGACTAGCGGATTACGAGCAGTACTTC.

This chain links TRBV28 with TRBJ2-7; the match to TRBD2 covers 13 bases. The germline V gene encodes CDR1 MDHEN and CDR2 SYDVKM. V shed 6 bases, J shed 4 bases, and the junction held 3 bases outside the gene matches. The CDR3 is made up of 14 amino acids. CDR3 in DNA: TGTGCCAGCAGGCCGGGACTAGCGGGATACGAGCAGTACTTC. As protein: CASRPGLAGYEQYF.

The J gene is TRBJ2-3, the V gene TRBV18, with D possibly being TRBD1 (5 bases). CDR1 and CDR2 from the germline V gene are KGHSH and LQKENI. The V end lost 1 base, the J end lost 0 bases, and 11 bases lay between the germline ends. The CDR3 covers 16 residues. CDR3 protein: CASSPLQGFSTDTQYF. CDR3 DNA sequence: TGTGCCAGCTCACCACTCCAGGGTTTCAGCACAGATACGCAGTATTTT.

V is TRBV2 and J is TRBJ2-7, with D possibly being TRBD2 (6 bases). Germline lookup yields CDR1 SNHLY and CDR2 FYNNEI. The CDR3 is 16 residues long. V dropped 0 bases and J dropped 7 bases, with 19 bases sitting between them. CDR3 loop: CASSEAFAGLRQEQYF. Written as DNA, the CDR3 is TGTGCCAGCAGTGAAGCGTTCGCGGGACTCCGCCAGGAGCAGTACTTC.